The subject of this entry is one T cell receptor (beta chain). TCRdb re-called the RT-PCR reads through MiXCR, storing one row per CDR3 protein. The sample has hundreds of thousands of distinct CDR3 sequences; about 12% are singletons. Losses at the gene ends were 5 bases for V and 5 bases for J; bases not matched to a gene: 7. The CDR3 has 15 amino acids. CDR1 and CDR2 (germline): SEHNR, FQNEAQ (reference sequence). The sample is drawn from a study of response to subunit inactivated influenza vaccine. This chain links TRBV7-9 with TRBJ2-3; 10 bases line up with TRBD1. The sample here was PBMCs from blood, taken on the day of vaccination. This TCR was recovered from a man aged 45-65 years who received an inactivated influenza vaccine. The CDR3, as DNA: TGTGCCAGCAGCCACGGGACAGGGGATGGAGATACGCAGTATTTT. This codes for CASSHGTGDGDTQYF.